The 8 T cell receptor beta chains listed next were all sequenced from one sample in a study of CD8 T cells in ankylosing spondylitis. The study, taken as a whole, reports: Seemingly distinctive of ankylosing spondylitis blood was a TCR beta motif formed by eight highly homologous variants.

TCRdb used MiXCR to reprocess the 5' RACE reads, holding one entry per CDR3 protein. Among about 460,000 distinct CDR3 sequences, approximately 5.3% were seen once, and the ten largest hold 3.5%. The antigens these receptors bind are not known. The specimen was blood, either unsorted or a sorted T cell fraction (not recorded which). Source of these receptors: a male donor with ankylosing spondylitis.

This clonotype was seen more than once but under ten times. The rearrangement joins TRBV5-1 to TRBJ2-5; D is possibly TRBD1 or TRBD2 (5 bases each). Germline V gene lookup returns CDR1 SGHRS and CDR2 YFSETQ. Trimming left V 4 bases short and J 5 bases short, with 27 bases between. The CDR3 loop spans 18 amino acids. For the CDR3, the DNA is TGCGCCAGCAGCGGCCTGCAGGGATCGGGGCCGTTTGGGGAGACCCAGTACTTC. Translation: CASSGLQGSGPFGETQYF.

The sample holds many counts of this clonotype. CDR3 residues: CASSQVSGSYNEQFF. In DNA form, the CDR3 reads TGTGCCAGCAGCCAAGTCAGCGGTTCCTACAATGAGCAGTTCTTC. The chain combines TRBV4-2 with TRBJ2-1; D possibly corresponds to TRBD2 (5 bases). Germline V gene lookup returns CDR1 LGHNA and CDR2 YNFKEQ. The V end was cut by 1 base, the J end by 1 base, with 8 bases between. The CDR3 covers 15 residues.

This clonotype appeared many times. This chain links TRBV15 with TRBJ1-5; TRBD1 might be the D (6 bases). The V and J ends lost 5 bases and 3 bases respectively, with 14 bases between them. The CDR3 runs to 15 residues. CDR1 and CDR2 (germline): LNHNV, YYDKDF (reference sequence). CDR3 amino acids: CATSGFPGANQPQHF. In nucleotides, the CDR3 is TGTGCCACCAGCGGATTCCCGGGGGCCAATCAGCCCCAGCATTTT.

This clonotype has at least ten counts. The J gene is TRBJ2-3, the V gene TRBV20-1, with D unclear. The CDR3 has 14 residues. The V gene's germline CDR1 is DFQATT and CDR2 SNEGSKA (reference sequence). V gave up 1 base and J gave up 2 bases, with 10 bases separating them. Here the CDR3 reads CSARGLPSTDTQYF. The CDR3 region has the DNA TGCAGTGCTAGAGGGCTACCCTCCACAGATACGCAGTATTTT.

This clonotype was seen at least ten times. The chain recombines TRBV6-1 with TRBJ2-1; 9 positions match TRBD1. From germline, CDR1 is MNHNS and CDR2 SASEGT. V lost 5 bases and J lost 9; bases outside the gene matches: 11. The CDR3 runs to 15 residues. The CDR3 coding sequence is TGTGCCAGCAGTCTGACAGGGGGGAGTTCAAGTGAGCAGTTCTTC. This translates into CASSLTGGSSSEQFF.

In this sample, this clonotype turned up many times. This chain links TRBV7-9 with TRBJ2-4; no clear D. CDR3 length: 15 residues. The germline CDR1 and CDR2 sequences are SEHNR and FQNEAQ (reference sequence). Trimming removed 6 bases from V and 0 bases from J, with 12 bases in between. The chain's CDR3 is CASSITSVAKNIQYF. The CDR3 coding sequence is TGTGCCAGCAGTATCACCTCTGTAGCCAAAAACATTCAGTACTTC.

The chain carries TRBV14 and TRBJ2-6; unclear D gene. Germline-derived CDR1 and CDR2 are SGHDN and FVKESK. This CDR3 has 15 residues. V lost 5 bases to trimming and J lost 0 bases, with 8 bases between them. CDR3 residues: CASSSLSSGANVLTF. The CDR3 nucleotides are TGTGCCAGCAGCTCCCTAAGCTCTGGGGCCAACGTCCTGACTTTC.

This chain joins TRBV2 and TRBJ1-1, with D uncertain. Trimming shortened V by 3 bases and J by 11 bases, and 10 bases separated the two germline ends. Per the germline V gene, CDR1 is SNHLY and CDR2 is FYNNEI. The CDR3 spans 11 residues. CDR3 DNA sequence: TGTGCCAGCAGTGATATCCAGCCGGCTTTCTTT. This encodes CASSDIQPAFF.